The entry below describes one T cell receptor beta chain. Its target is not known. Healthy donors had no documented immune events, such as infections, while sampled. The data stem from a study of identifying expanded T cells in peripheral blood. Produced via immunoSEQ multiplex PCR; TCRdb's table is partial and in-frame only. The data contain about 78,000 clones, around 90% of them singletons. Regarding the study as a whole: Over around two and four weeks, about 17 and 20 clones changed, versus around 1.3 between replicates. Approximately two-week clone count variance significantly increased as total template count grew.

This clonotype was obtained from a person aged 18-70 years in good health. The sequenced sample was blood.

CDR3 sequence: CASSRDRTGATPLTEAFF. CDR3 bases: TGTGCCAGTAGTAGGGACAGGACAGGGGCCACCCCTCTCACTGAAGCTTTCTTT. V gene TRBV19 combines with J gene TRBJ1-1; the match to TRBD1 covers 9 bases. The germline gives CDR1 LNHDA, CDR2 SQIVND (reference sequence). The CDR3 has 18 amino acids. V dropped 4 bases and J dropped 4; count of bases not matched to a gene: 16.